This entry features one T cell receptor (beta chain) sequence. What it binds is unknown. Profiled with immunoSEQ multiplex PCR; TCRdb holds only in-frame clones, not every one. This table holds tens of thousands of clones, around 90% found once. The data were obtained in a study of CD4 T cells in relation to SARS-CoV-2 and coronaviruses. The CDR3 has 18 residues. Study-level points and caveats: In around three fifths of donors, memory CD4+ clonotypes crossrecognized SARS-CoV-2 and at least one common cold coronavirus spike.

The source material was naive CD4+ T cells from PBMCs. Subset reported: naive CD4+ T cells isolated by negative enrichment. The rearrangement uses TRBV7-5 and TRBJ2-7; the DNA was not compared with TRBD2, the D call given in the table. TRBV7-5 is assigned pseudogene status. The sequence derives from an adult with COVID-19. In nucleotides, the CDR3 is TGTGCCAGAAGCTTAGCGAGTTTAGCGTCGCGGGAGATCAACGAGCAGTACTTC. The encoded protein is CARSLASLASREINEQYF.